The subject of this entry is one TCR beta chain. The V end lost 0 bases, the J end lost 7 bases, and 7 bases lay between the germline ends. Germline V gene sequence: CDR1 ENHRY, CDR2 SYGVKD. This CDR3 comprises 12 residues. The record originates from a study of blood T cell repertoires in COVID-19. Clones were sequenced by immunoSEQ multiplex PCR, and TCRdb holds only the in-frame ones, with some missing. The sample consists of 400,000 to 450,000 clones, about nine tenths of them appearing once. This sequence was found in a woman under 40 with active or convalescent COVID-19. The chain uses TRBV10-3 and TRBJ2-7; D gene ambiguous. The specimen was peripheral blood. The CDR3 DNA reads as TGTGCCATCAGTGAGTCAGGCAGGGAGCAGTACTTC. This sequence encodes CAISESGREQYF.